The T cell receptor beta chain under discussion was sequenced for a study of shared clonotypes between healthy human individuals. Under the authors' procedure: Because ImmunoSEQ provided only junction sequences with no quality scores, the filtering differed. TCRdb's copy holds only in-frame clones and misses some; the assay was immunoSEQ multiplex PCR. That table furnishes V, J and clone size, whereas the DNA furnished D and trimming. The sample has roughly 2,300,000 clones, less than 95% seen once. The TCR comes from a man in his late teens or twenties in good health. Some clones in this sample may be carry-over from other donors' samples. The specimen was naive CD4+ T cells from PBMCs. The subset was: CD45RA+ positively selected.

The CDR3 nucleotides are TGCAGCGTCCGCCCAAGGGAGTGGTACAATGAGCAGTTCTTC. As protein: CSVRPREWYNEQFF. This rearrangement joins TRBV29-1 to TRBJ2-1, with a weak D call TRBD2 (5 bases). CDR3 length: 14 amino acids. V gave up 6 bases and J gave up 4 bases, with 16 bases separating them. Germline values: CDR1 SQVTM, CDR2 ANQGSEA.